This TCR beta chain is drawn from a study of blood T cells in healthy people across ages. A word on this clonotype: What it recognizes is unknown.

The germline V and J ends were trimmed by 7 bases and 13 bases, with 29 bases remaining between them. CDR3 length: 16 residues. Findings and limits, study-wide: Strong correlation existed between TCR beta diversity and naive T cell percentage. Age showed a roughly linear inverse relationship with TCR beta diversity per million T cells.

A second about 6 to 12 cycle PCR used barcoded and J-beta primers. Each of the cDNA molecules was tagged by a template-switch adaptor with 12 random nucleotides. A single record per CDR3 protein comes from TCRdb applying MiXCR to the 5' RACE reads. Among 1.5 million to 2 million distinct CDR3 sequences listed, 28% were seen once. Sequenced sample: blood. The chain carries TRBV12-3 or TRBV12-4 and TRBJ2-1, with D perhaps assigned TRBD1 or TRBD2 (5 bases each). This sequence originates from a woman younger than 45 in good health. The CDR3: CASNDSEGRAKNIQFF. The CDR3 DNA reads as TGTGCCAGCAACGATTCTGAGGGGCGAGCCAAAAACATTCAGTTCTTC.